The 32 T cell receptor beta chains below were found in one sample sequenced in a study of blood T cell repertoires in COVID-19. Produced via immunoSEQ multiplex PCR; TCRdb's table is partial and in-frame only. The profile shows roughly 250,000 clones, 75% to 90% of them singletons. Sequencing input: PBMCs or T cells enriched from blood (not recorded which). The source is a man aged 40-49 years who had recovered from COVID-19.

The chain uses TRBV5-1 and TRBJ2-1, with TRBD1 identical over 9 bases. Germline loops: CDR1 SGHRS, CDR2 YFSETQ. V was clipped by 4 bases and J by 3 bases; unmatched bases: 8. The CDR3 runs to 16 residues. As DNA, the CDR3 is TGCGCCAGCAGCGCTAGAGGGGGACAGGGCTACAATGAGCAGTTCTTC. It specifies CASSARGGQGYNEQFF.

This sequence joins TRBV6-4 and TRBJ2-1; the D gene is possibly TRBD2 (6 bases). V lost 3 bases to trimming and J lost 3 bases, with 15 bases between them. Per the germline V gene, CDR1 is MRHNA and CDR2 is SNTAGT. The CDR3 runs 16 residues. CDR3 sequence reads: CASSDRMTRLYNEQFF. The CDR3 DNA is TGTGCCAGCAGTGATCGAATGACTAGGCTCTACAATGAGCAGTTCTTC.

CDR3 region: CASSSRTGAETQYF. CDR3 sequence (DNA): TGCGCCAGCAGCTCACGGACAGGGGCGGAGACCCAGTACTTC. V gene TRBV5-1 combines with J gene TRBJ2-5; 9 positions agree with TRBD1. The CDR3 length is 14 residues. The V and J ends lost 3 bases and 5 bases, in that order; junction bases with no gene match: 5. Germline V gives CDR1 SGHRS, CDR2 YFSETQ.

The genes are TRBV10-3 and TRBJ1-3; no clear D gene. The CDR3 runs to 14 residues. The V end was cut by 6 bases, the J end by 0 bases, with 9 bases between. Per germline, CDR1 ENHRY and CDR2 SYGVKD. For the CDR3, the DNA is TGTGCCATCAGGCAGGAACTCTCTGGAAACACCATATATTTT. It encodes CAIRQELSGNTIYF.

The CDR3 DNA sequence: TGCGCCAGCAGCCAAGATACCCTGGGGGCCAAGTACAATGAGCAGTTCTTC. Protein product: CASSQDTLGAKYNEQFF. The chain employs TRBV4-3 and TRBJ2-1, with D possibly matching TRBD1 (6 bases). The V end lost 0 bases, the J end lost 4 bases, and 16 bases lay between the germline ends. The V gene's germline CDR1 is LGHNA and CDR2 YSLEER. The CDR3 has 17 residues.

The rearrangement joins TRBV3-1 (or the pseudogene TRBV3-2) to TRBJ2-7; 10 bases are shared with TRBD2. V lost 4 bases, J lost 3 bases, and 9 bases stayed unmatched. This CDR3 has 16 residues. The germline V gene has CDR1 LGHDT and CDR2 YNNKEL (reference sequence). CDR3 in DNA: TGTGCCAGCAGCCTCCATAGCGGGGGGTCCGGCTACGAGCAGTACTTC. Translation gives CASSLHSGGSGYEQYF.

The table lists this clone with a count of one. The CDR3 here is CASSELTPSGSHEQYF. Here the CDR3 DNA reads TGTGCCAGCAGTGAGCTCACGCCCTCAGGGTCCCACGAGCAGTACTTC. V usage is TRBV6-1 and J usage is TRBJ2-7; possibly TRBD1 for D (5 bases). V lost 3 bases and J lost 5, with 20 bases in between. Germline V CDR1 and CDR2: MNHNS, SASEGT. CDR3 length: 16 amino acids.

In its sample, this clone was seen a few times. This chain uses TRBV7-6 with TRBJ2-7; TRBD1 aligns across 8 bases. Germline-derived CDR1 and CDR2 are SGHVS and FNYEAQ. This CDR3 region has 13 residues. The junction had 12 bases not matched to a gene; V was cut back by 7 bases and J by 10 bases. The chain's CDR3 is CASTSTGEDHQYF. In DNA form, the CDR3 reads TGTGCCAGCACCTCGACAGGGGAAGATCACCAGTACTTC.

V gene TRBV7-8 combines with J gene TRBJ2-3, with 13 bases that match TRBD2. Looked up from germline, CDR1 is SGHVS and CDR2 is FQNEAQ. The CDR3 length is 19 residues. J lost 7 bases, V lost 1 base, and 14 bases had no gene match. The CDR3 sequence: CASSLEVELAGGPGYTQYF. CDR3 bases: TGTGCCAGCAGCTTAGAGGTTGAACTAGCGGGGGGGCCCGGCTATACGCAGTATTTT.

This clone showed up just a few times. The chain joins TRBV6-5 to TRBJ2-3; TRBD2 might be the D (7 bases). Germline CDR1 is MNHEY and CDR2 is SVGAGI. The CDR3 loop spans 15 amino acids. V shed 5 bases and J shed 6 bases, with 18 bases lying between them. CDR3 DNA sequence: TGTGCCAGCAGTCCCTCTGAGGGGGGGGCGGATACGCAGTATTTT. Translated, it gives CASSPSEGGADTQYF.

The rearrangement uses TRBV19 and TRBJ2-1, with TRBD2 matching over 11 bases. CDR1 and CDR2 from the germline V gene are LNHDA and SQIVND (reference sequence). The J segment lost 1 base and the V segment lost 7 bases, leaving 3 bases of the junction unmatched. The CDR3 spans 15 residues. CDR3 residues: CASTLAGGSYNEQFF. The CDR3 region has the DNA TGTGCCAGTACCTTAGCGGGAGGGTCCTACAATGAGCAGTTCTTC.

The rearrangement uses TRBV28 and TRBJ2-5; no reliable D call. Trimming stripped 6 bases from V and 4 bases from J, with 6 bases between. Germline V gene sequence: CDR1 MDHEN, CDR2 SYDVKM. The CDR3 covers 11 residues. CDR3 loop: CASSYIETQYF. In nucleotides, the CDR3 is TGTGCCAGCAGCTATATAGAGACCCAGTACTTC.

The rearrangement links TRBV29-1 to TRBJ2-7, with 8 bases matching TRBD1. After removal of 6 bases from V and 5 bases from J, the junction contained 12 bases not matched to a gene. The germline V gene has CDR1 SQVTM and CDR2 ANQGSEA. This CDR3 has 14 amino acids. CDR3 bases: TGCAGCGTCGGGGAGACAGGGGATTTCGACGAGCAGTACTTC. It codes for CSVGETGDFDEQYF.

This chain links TRBV18 with TRBJ1-2; 8 nucleotides match TRBD1. Germline V lookup: CDR1 KGHSH, CDR2 LQKENI. This CDR3 has 14 amino acids. V dropped 4 bases and J dropped 2; count of bases not matched to a gene: 3. In DNA form, the CDR3 reads TGTGCCAGCTCACGGGACAGGAACAACTATGGCTACACCTTC. Its translation is CASSRDRNNYGYTF. The full variable domain, rest sourced from reference TRBV18 and TRBJ1-2, is NAGVMQNPRHLVRRRGQEARLRCSPMKGHSHVYWYRQLPEEGLKFMVYLQKENIIDESGMPKERFSAEFPKEGPSILRIQQVVRGDSAAYFCASSRDRNNYGYTFGSGTRLTVV.

This chain joins TRBV4-3 and TRBJ2-7; 11 bases fit TRBD2. With 0 bases clipped from V and 3 bases from J, the junction kept 7 bases outside the gene matches. This CDR3 has 17 residues. In germline, CDR1 is LGHNA, CDR2 YSLEER. The DNA for the CDR3 is TGCGCCAGCAGCCAAGATCAACTAGCGGGAGTGAACTACGAGCAGTACTTC. It specifies CASSQDQLAGVNYEQYF.

This chain connects TRBV3-1 (or the pseudogene TRBV3-2) to TRBJ1-1; possible D gene TRBD1, 5 bases. The germline gives CDR1 LGHDT, CDR2 YNNKEL (reference sequence). With 0 bases removed from V and 1 base from J, the gap between germline ends came to 18 bases. The CDR3 is made up of 18 amino acids. In nucleotides, the CDR3 is TGTGCCAGCAGCCAAGATCGGTACAGGTCAACGCCGAACACTGAAGCTTTCTTT. Its translation: CASSQDRYRSTPNTEAFF.

This chain connects TRBV27 to TRBJ2-5; D may be TRBD1 (6 bases). Trimming took 6 bases from V and 1 from J, leaving 15 bases between them. This CDR3 spans 15 amino acids. CDR1 and CDR2 (germline): MNHEY, SMNVEV (reference sequence). The CDR3 DNA is TGTGCCAGCAGAAATACAGGGTTTGTCCAAGAGACCCAGTACTTC. It yields the protein CASRNTGFVQETQYF.

This clone was counted at least ten times. This sequence joins TRBV12-5 and TRBJ1-1; D is possibly TRBD1 (5 bases). The CDR3 runs 20 residues. CDR1 is LGHNT and CDR2 is FRNRAP in the germline V gene. Trimming removed 3 bases at V and 1 base at J, with 27 bases between. The CDR3 sequence is CASGFRGVPIAGRKNTEAFF. As DNA, the CDR3 is TGTGCTAGTGGTTTTAGGGGCGTCCCCATTGCAGGGCGGAAGAACACTGAAGCTTTCTTT.

This clone has a single count. The chain joins TRBV6-1 to TRBJ2-6, with TRBD1 matching 8 bases. J lost 4 bases, V lost 4 bases, and 6 bases had no gene match. CDR1 and CDR2 (germline): MNHNS, SASEGT. The CDR3 sequence is 16 residues long. The CDR3 here is CASSARQGSGANVLTF. In DNA, the CDR3 is TGTGCCAGCAGTGCACGACAGGGGTCGGGGGCCAACGTCCTGACTTTC.

This chain connects TRBV29-1 to TRBJ2-3, with 8 bases identical to TRBD2. The trim removed 4 bases at V and 3 bases at J, leaving 3 bases unmatched. Germline V gene sequence: CDR1 SQVTM, CDR2 ANQGSEA. The CDR3 covers 13 residues. Here the CDR3 reads CSVAGLVTDTQYF. The CDR3 DNA follows: TGCAGCGTTGCGGGACTAGTGACAGATACGCAGTATTTT.

This chain uses TRBV5-8 with TRBJ1-3; D is possibly TRBD1 (5 bases). The CDR3 runs to 16 residues. Germline values: CDR1 SGHTS, CDR2 YDEGEE. Trimming cost V 4 bases and J 0 bases, with 14 bases left between them. CDR3 sequence reads: CASSPQGFASGNTIYF. CDR3 DNA sequence: TGTGCCAGCAGCCCTCAGGGCTTTGCCTCTGGAAACACCATATATTTT.

The chain joins TRBV10-3 to TRBJ2-7, with TRBD1 identical over 7 bases. The CDR3 sequence is 14 residues long. Trimming cost V 11 bases and J 5 bases; bases outside gene matches: 15. Germline loops: CDR1 ENHRY, CDR2 SYGVKD. CDR3 DNA sequence: TGTGCCGCCCTCACTCCGACAGGGTACCACGAGCAGTACTTC. It specifies CAALTPTGYHEQYF.

The chain joins TRBV18 to TRBJ2-3; TRBD2 agrees at 11 bases. Trimming took 0 bases from V and 2 from J; bases not matched to a gene: 7. This CDR3 contains 18 residues. Germline values: CDR1 KGHSH, CDR2 LQKENI. This chain's CDR3 is CASSPPSLAGGLTDTQYF. The CDR3 nucleotides read TGTGCCAGCTCACCACCGAGCCTAGCGGGGGGACTCACAGATACGCAGTATTTT.

The chain links TRBV7-9 to TRBJ2-3; a possible D gene is TRBD1 (6 bases). The CDR3 has 16 residues. V dropped 3 bases and J dropped 2 bases, with 15 bases sitting between them. CDR1 and CDR2 (germline): SEHNR, FQNEAQ (reference sequence). In DNA, the CDR3 is TGTGCCAGCAGCTTCCCCAGGACAGAGTACACAGATACGCAGTATTTT. As protein: CASSFPRTEYTDTQYF.

The V gene is TRBV23-1, the J gene TRBJ2-7; possible D gene TRBD2, 5 bases. TRBV23-1 is an ORF, with its function uncertain. Trimming shortened V by 0 bases and J by 3 bases, and 24 bases separated the two germline ends. The CDR3 has 19 residues. The CDR3 coding sequence is TGCGCCAGCAGTCAATCAACTACTGCGGGCTCCCCGAATGGCTACGAGCAGTACTTC. Translation gives CASSQSTTAGSPNGYEQYF.

The chain joins TRBV5-1 to TRBJ2-7, with 10 bases matching TRBD2. The CDR3 sequence is 16 residues long. V shed 2 bases, J shed 5 bases, and the junction held 10 bases outside the gene matches. From germline, CDR1 is SGHRS and CDR2 YFSETQ. The CDR3 is CASSFTSGTSANEQYF. The CDR3 DNA is TGCGCCAGCAGCTTCACATCCGGGACTAGCGCCAACGAGCAGTACTTC.

The chain is built from TRBV2 and TRBJ2-1; 7 bases align to TRBD1. V lost 2 bases to trimming and J lost 14 bases; unmatched junction nucleotides: 9. In germline, CDR1 is SNHLY, CDR2 FYNNEI. The length of the CDR3 is 13 residues. The CDR3 DNA reads TGTGCCAGCAGTGAATTTGAGGGGGCGGTTGAGTTCTTC. As protein: CASSEFEGAVEFF.

The V gene is TRBV28, the J gene TRBJ2-7, with D maybe TRBD2 (5 bases). The CDR3 is 13 amino acids. Germline V gene lookup returns CDR1 MDHEN and CDR2 SYDVKM. V was trimmed by 5 bases and J by 2 bases, leaving 10 bases between them. The CDR3, as DNA: TGTGCCAGCAGTGGCGGGCCGCCCTACGAGCAGTACTTC. It yields the protein CASSGGPPYEQYF.

This clone has only one observation. V and J are TRBV7-3 and TRBJ1-1, with 7 bases lining up with TRBD1. The J segment lost 5 bases and the V segment lost 5 bases, leaving 8 bases of the junction unmatched. The CDR3 loop spans 14 amino acids. The V gene's germline CDR1 is SGHTA and CDR2 FQGTGA. The CDR3 bases are TGTGCCAGCAGCGTGAGACAGGGAGAGACTGAAGCTTTCTTT. Its protein product is CASSVRQGETEAFF.

The chain links TRBV13 to TRBJ2-3, with 10 bases identical to TRBD2. Looked up from germline, CDR1 is PRHDT and CDR2 is FYEKMQ (reference sequence). The J segment lost 6 bases and the V segment lost 1 base, leaving 4 bases of the junction unmatched. CDR3 size: 15 residues. This CDR3 is CASSLVASGSDTQYF. The DNA for the CDR3 is TGTGCCAGCAGCTTAGTGGCTAGCGGGAGTGATACGCAGTATTTT.

The V and J genes are TRBV19 and TRBJ1-5; the D gene is possibly TRBD1 (5 bases). The germline CDR1 and CDR2 sequences are LNHDA and SQIVND (reference sequence). The CDR3 runs 15 residues. V was trimmed by 3 bases and J by 4 bases, leaving 13 bases between them. The CDR3 DNA reads as TGTGCCAGTAGTATGGTGGACACACTAAATCAGCCCCAGCATTTT. Translation: CASSMVDTLNQPQHF. Variable domain in full (rest from reference TRBV19 and TRBJ1-5): DGGITQSPKYLFRKEGQNVTLSCEQNLNHDAMYWYRQDPGQGLRLIYYSQIVNDFQKGDIAEGYSVSREKKESFPLTVTSAQKNPTAFYLCASSMVDTLNQPQHFGDGTRLSIL.

The CDR3 spells CASNSGVYRQGAQGYTGELFF. In nucleotides, the CDR3 is TGTGCCAGTAATTCGGGTGTTTACAGACAGGGGGCCCAAGGTTACACCGGGGAGCTGTTTTTT. V usage is TRBV19 and J usage is TRBJ2-2, with TRBD1 identical over 10 bases. J gave up 3 bases and V 7 bases, and 23 bases lay outside the gene matches. The CDR3 totals 21 residues. The germline V gene encodes CDR1 LNHDA and CDR2 SQIVND (reference sequence).